Listed here is a single T cell receptor beta chain. The antigen remains undetermined. The record originates from a study of cytomegalovirus exposure and HLA in healthy donors. Notes on the study in general: TCR beta sequences reportedly predicted most subjects' HLA-A and HLA-B alleles accurately. Later analysis identified several of the most significant clusters that appeared linked to common viral pathogens.

This PCR relied on a set of 60 Vbeta primers and 13 Jbeta primers. Some clones are missing from TCRdb's copy, which holds only in-frame ones; the method was immunoSEQ multiplex PCR. The table records around 140,000 clones, around three fifths of them present only once. From germline, CDR1 is SGHRS and CDR2 YFSETQ. The CDR3 has 13 amino acids. The V gene lost 3 bases and the J gene lost 4 bases, with 10 bases spanning the gap. The V gene is TRBV5-1, the J gene TRBJ1-2, with a possible D match to TRBD1 (5 bases). The TCR comes from a woman aged 40 to 50 in good health and CMV-seronegative. The sample consisted of PBMCs. The CDR3 spells CASSWGPSYGYTF. The CDR3 nucleotides are TGCGCCAGCAGCTGGGGCCCAAGCTATGGCTACACCTTC.